This paragraph covers one T cell receptor beta chain sequence. Its antigen is not identified. The study treated chemo-refractory metastatic non-small-cell lung cancer patients with focal radiation plus ipilimumab CTLA-4 blockade. These data belong to a study of radiotherapy plus CTLA-4 blockade in lung cancer. Across the whole study: Disease control was present in roughly 30% of patients, and objective responses in around 20%. The study, taken as a whole, reports: The best prediction of response reportedly came from early blood T cell clone dynamics, with interferon-beta. Tumor-derived TCR clones expanded in blood after radiotherapy plus ipilimumab.

Profiling relied on immunoSEQ multiplex PCR, and the TCRdb table lists in-frame clones only, not all of them. The repertoire holds 75,000 to 100,000 clones, with approximately 75% as singletons. This TCR came from a human donor with non-small cell lung cancer who had a partial response to radiotherapy plus ipilimumab. Some clones in this sample may be carry-over from other donors' samples. This material consisted of peripheral blood, taken from a patient treated with radiotherapy plus ipilimumab.

CDR3 DNA sequence: TGTGCCAGCAGTTCCCCGGAGCCTAACTATGGCTACACCTTC. Its protein is CASSSPEPNYGYTF. The rearrangement uses TRBV28 and TRBJ1-2; D gene uncertain. Deletions cut 4 bases from V and 0 bases from J, with 9 bases between. CDR1 and CDR2 from the germline V gene are MDHEN and SYDVKM. The CDR3 covers 14 residues.